A single sample is the source of the 2 T cell receptor beta chains below, sequenced in a study of post-analysis software for immune sequencing data. Findings and limits, study-wide: TRBV5-6, TRBV5-1 and TRBV20-1 belonged to a set of about five TRBV segments that were more frequent in patients than controls.

Their specific antigens are unknown. Incorporated into the TCR beta cDNA libraries were unique molecular identifiers, which served to reduce PCR and sequencing biases. TCRdb redid the calling of the PCR reads with MiXCR, one entry per CDR3 protein. The sample yields 650,000 to 900,000 distinct CDR3 sequences, roughly 46% seen once. The sequenced material came from blood. These receptors were collected from a girl between 10 and 17 years old with multiple sclerosis.

The chain links TRBV20-1 to TRBJ2-2; 15 bases fit TRBD2. The trim removed 0 bases at V and 4 bases at J, leaving 21 bases unmatched. Germline values: CDR1 DFQATT, CDR2 SNEGSKA (reference sequence). The CDR3 is 23 amino acids. The CDR3 is CSARDGTGGAGLAGGPFTGELFF. CDR3 sequence (DNA): TGCAGTGCTAGAGATGGGACAGGGGGCGCGGGACTAGCGGGAGGACCTTTCACCGGGGAGCTGTTTTTT.

The rearrangement joins TRBV29-1 to TRBJ1-1; D not certain. Germline V lookup: CDR1 SQVTM, CDR2 ANQGSEA. The CDR3 spans 11 residues. The V and J ends lost 8 bases and 3 bases respectively, with 10 bases between them. The CDR3 nucleotides are TGCAGCTCCCTTCGAGACACTGAAGCTTTCTTT. Translated, it gives CSSLRDTEAFF.